The clone carrying this T cell receptor (beta chain) occurred a few times. Its antigen is unidentified. This CDR3 is 15 amino acids long. Trimming removed 1 base from V and 4 bases from J; junction bases left unmatched: 4. Indicated time point: patch test 2, 6 weeks after DPC sensitization. Described treatment: therapeutic diphenylcyclopropenone sensitization with weekly scalp DPC. This entry belongs to a study of human T cells and chemical hapten exposure. Study at large: Weekly administration of diphenylcyclopropenone to the scalp of patients continued throughout the roughly 24-week study.

Whole-study results and caveats: Because they had alopecia, donors may respond immunologically unlike healthy people. It was expanded TCRs that formed significantly more large CDR3 similarity clusters than controls did. Unchanged with DPC sensitization were TCRs above 1 in 1000 frequency.

TCRdb recomputed calls from the RACE reads with MiXCR, one row per CDR3 protein. The data show 110,000 or so distinct CDR3 sequences, approximately 8.8% seen once. The receptor was isolated from a woman aged 40 to 50 with alopecia areata. Some clones in this sample may be carry-over from other donors' samples. This specimen consisted of whole blood, obtained in connection with sensitization to the hapten diphenylcyclopropenone (DPC). The chain is built from TRBV12-3 or TRBV12-4 and TRBJ2-1; 7 bases agree with TRBD1. The CDR3 protein is CASSLGTGLYNEQFF. The CDR3 DNA sequence: TGTGCCAGCAGTTTAGGGACAGGTCTTTACAATGAGCAGTTCTTC.